This T cell receptor beta chain was recovered during a study of blood T cell repertoires in COVID-19. Original analysis: Estimation of nucleated cell counts relied on the amplification of reference gene primers. The assay was immunoSEQ multiplex PCR, and TCRdb's table has in-frame clones only and misses some. V and J calls and clone size come straight from that table; D and trimming were deduced from the DNA. The sample has 300,000 to 400,000 clones, 80% to 90% seen once; the top ten hold about 2.3%. Germline lookup yields CDR1 ENHRY and CDR2 SYGVKD. Between the trimmed V and J ends, which lost 3 bases and 1 base, there was a span of 7 bases. There are 14 residues in the CDR3.

Sample: peripheral blood. V and J are TRBV10-3 and TRBJ1-5; D may be TRBD1 (6 bases). This sequence originates from a woman aged 60-70 years with COVID-19, enrolled during active disease. The CDR3 DNA reads as TGTGCCATCAGTGAAAGGGGGAGCAATCAGCCCCAGCATTTT. Its protein product is CAISERGSNQPQHF.